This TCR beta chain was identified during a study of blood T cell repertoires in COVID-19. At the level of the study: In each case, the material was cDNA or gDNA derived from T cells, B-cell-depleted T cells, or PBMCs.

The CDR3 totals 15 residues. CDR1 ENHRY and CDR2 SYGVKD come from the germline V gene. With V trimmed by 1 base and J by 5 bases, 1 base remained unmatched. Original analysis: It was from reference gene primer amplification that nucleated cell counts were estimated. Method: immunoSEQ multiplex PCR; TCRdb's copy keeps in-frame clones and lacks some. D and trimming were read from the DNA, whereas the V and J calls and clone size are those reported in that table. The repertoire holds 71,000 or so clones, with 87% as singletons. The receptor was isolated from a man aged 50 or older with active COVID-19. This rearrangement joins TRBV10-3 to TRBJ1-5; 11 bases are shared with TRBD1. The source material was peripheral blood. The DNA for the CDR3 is TGTGCCATCAGTGAGTGGGGACAGGGGGATCAGCCCCAGCATTTT. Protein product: CAISEWGQGDQPQHF.